This TCR beta chain was recovered during a study of PD-L1 blockade in urothelial cancer. Study context: T cells were recovered from blood samples at a median of approximately 150,000.

The CDR3 is made up of 14 amino acids. V trimming: 7 bases; J trimming: 9 bases; junction bases outside the gene matches: 11. Germline V lookup: CDR1 MNHNS, CDR2 SASEGT. Profiled with immunoSEQ multiplex PCR; TCRdb holds only in-frame clones, not every one. The sample carries about 110,000 clones, approximately 86% recorded once. The rearrangement uses TRBV6-1 and TRBJ1-5, with 8 bases aligning to TRBD1. The sample was PBMCs, taken around atezolizumab (anti-PD-L1) treatment. The sequence was obtained from a man over 45 with urothelial cancer. DNA for the CDR3: TGTGCCAGCACTCTAGACAGGGGAGGTCGGCCCCAGCATTTT. Amino acids: CASTLDRGGRPQHF.